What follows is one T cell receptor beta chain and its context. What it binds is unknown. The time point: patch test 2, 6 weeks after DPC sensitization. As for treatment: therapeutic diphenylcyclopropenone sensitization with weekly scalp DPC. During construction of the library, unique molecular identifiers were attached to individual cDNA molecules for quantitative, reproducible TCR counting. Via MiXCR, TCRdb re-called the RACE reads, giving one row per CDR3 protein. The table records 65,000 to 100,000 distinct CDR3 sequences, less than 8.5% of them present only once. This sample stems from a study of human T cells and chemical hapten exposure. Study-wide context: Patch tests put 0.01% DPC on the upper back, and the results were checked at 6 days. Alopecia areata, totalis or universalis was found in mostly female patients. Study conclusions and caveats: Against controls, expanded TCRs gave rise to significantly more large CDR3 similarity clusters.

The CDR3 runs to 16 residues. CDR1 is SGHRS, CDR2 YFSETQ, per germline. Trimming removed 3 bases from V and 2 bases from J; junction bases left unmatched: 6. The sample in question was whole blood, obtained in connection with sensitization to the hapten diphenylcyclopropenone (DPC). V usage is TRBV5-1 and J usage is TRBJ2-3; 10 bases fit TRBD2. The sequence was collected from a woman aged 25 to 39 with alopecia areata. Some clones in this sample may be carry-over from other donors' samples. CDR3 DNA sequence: TGCGCCAGCAGCTCATCGACTAGCGGGCACACAGATACGCAGTATTTT. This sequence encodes CASSSSTSGHTDTQYF.